This T cell receptor (beta chain) emerged from a study of HIV-infected children after antiretroviral therapy interruption. Germline V CDR1 and CDR2: SGHTA, FQGTGA. This CDR3 is 15 amino acids long. After removal of 4 bases from V and 3 bases from J, the junction contained 4 bases not matched to a gene. The treatment here: PENTA 11 planned treatment interruption arm or continuous ART arm. This clonotype came up many times. Unique molecular identifiers were included in an RNA-based 3' RACE TCR library. TCRdb itself ran the 3' RACE reads through MiXCR, one entry per CDR3 protein. The profile shows approximately 96,000 distinct CDR3 sequences, approximately 6.9% of them singletons.

This specimen consisted of CD45RA+ CD4+ T cells from PBMCs, pooled from several time points, obtained from a donor given antiretroviral therapy, either interrupted or continuous. Subset meaning: naive CD4+ CD45RA+ CD45RO- T cells. This TCR was sampled from a pool of human donors with HIV. The chain carries TRBV7-3 and TRBJ2-3, with 10 bases aligning to TRBD1. The CDR3 loop is CASSSDRGLTDTQYF. The CDR3, as DNA: TGTGCCAGCAGCTCAGACAGGGGGCTGACAGATACGCAGTATTTT.